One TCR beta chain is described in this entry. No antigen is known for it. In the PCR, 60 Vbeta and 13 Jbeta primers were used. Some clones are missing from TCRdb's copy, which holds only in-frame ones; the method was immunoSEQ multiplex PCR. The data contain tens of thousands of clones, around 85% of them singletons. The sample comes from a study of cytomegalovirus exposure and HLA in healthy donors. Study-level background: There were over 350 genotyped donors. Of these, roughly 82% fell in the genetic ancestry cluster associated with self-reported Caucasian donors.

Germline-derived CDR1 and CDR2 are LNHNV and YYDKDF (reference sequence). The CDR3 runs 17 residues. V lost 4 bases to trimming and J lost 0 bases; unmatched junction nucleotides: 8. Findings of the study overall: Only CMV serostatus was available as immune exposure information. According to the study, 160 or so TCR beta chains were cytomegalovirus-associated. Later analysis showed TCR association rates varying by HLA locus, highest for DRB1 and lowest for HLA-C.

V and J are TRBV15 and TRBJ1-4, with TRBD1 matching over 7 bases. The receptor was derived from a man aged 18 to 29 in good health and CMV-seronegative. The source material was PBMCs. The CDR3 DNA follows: TGTGCCACCAGCACCCGACAGGGCCTATCAACTAATGAAAAACTGTTTTTT. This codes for CATSTRQGLSTNEKLFF.